The 31 T cell receptor beta chains below were found in one sample sequenced in a study of shared clonotypes between healthy human individuals. The repertoire was sequenced with immunoSEQ multiplex PCR; TCRdb's copy has only in-frame clones and lacks some. This sample has under 2.5 million clones, with less than 95% found just once. The sequenced sample was naive CD4+ T cells from PBMCs. Subset defined: CD45RA+ positively selected. These receptors all come from a young man in good health. Some clones in this sample may be carry-over from other donors' samples.

The V gene is TRBV19, the J gene TRBJ2-7; D ambiguous. V was clipped by 3 bases and J by 0 bases, with 9 bases between them. The germline V gene has CDR1 LNHDA and CDR2 SQIVND (reference sequence). CDR3 length equals 14 residues. The CDR3 DNA sequence: TGTGCCAGTAGTATCTCACACCTCTCCTACGAGCAGTACTTC. Its translation is CASSISHLSYEQYF.

The V call is TRBV5-7, the J call TRBJ2-7, with D unclear. TRBV5-7 is designated an ORF whose function remains uncertain. Trimming stripped 4 bases from V and 4 bases from J, with 9 bases between. This CDR3 has 12 residues. CDR3 amino acids: CASSPRVYEQYF. The CDR3, as DNA: TGTGCCAGCAGCCCCCGGGTGTACGAGCAGTACTTC.

The rearrangement links TRBV7-3 to TRBJ2-1; D may be TRBD1 (5 bases). Germline CDR1 SGHTA, CDR2 FQGTGA. The length of the CDR3 is 15 residues. V lost 2 bases and J 3 bases, leaving 11 bases between the germline ends. This CDR3 is CASSLAGAGYNEQFF. DNA for the CDR3: TGTGCCAGCAGCTTAGCTGGGGCAGGCTACAATGAGCAGTTCTTC.

CDR3 in amino acids: CASQRDHKSRDTQYF. DNA for the CDR3: TGCGCCAGTCAGCGGGACCACAAGAGCCGTGATACGCAGTATTTT. This chain uses TRBV5-1 with TRBJ2-3, with 7 positions matching TRBD2. V lost 8 bases to trimming and J lost 6 bases; unmatched junction nucleotides: 15. The CDR3 consists of 15 residues. The germline V gene encodes CDR1 SGHRS and CDR2 YFSETQ. Variable domain in full (rest from reference TRBV5-1 and TRBJ2-3): KAGVTQTPRYLIKTRGQQVTLSCSPISGHRSVSWYQQTPGQGLQFLFEYFSETQRNKGNFPGRFSGRQFSNSRSEMNVSTLELGDSALYLCASQRDHKSRDTQYFGPGTRLTVL.

The CDR3 is CASSLGGGRTDTQYF. DNA for the CDR3: TGTGCCAGCAGTTTAGGCGGGGGCCGCACAGATACGCAGTATTTT. This sequence joins TRBV27 and TRBJ2-3, with TRBD2 as a possible D gene (7 bases). Trimming took off 2 bases at V and 1 base at J, with 10 bases between the two ends. Germline lookup yields CDR1 MNHEY and CDR2 SMNVEV (reference sequence). The CDR3 totals 15 residues.

V gene TRBV2 combines with J gene TRBJ1-5; maybe TRBD1 (5 bases). Trimming took 4 bases from V and 1 from J, leaving 11 bases between them. This CDR3 is built from 15 residues. In germline, CDR1 is SNHLY, CDR2 FYNNEI. In DNA form, the CDR3 reads TGTGCCAGCAGTGTAGCGGGGACCAGCAATCAGCCCCAGCATTTT. Translation gives CASSVAGTSNQPQHF. Looking up the rest from reference TRBV2 and TRBJ1-5 gives the full variable domain: EPEVTQTPSHQVTQMGQEVILRCVPISNHLYFYWYRQILGQKVEFLVSFYNNEISEKSEIFDDQFSVERPDGSNFTLKIRSTKLEDSAMYFCASSVAGTSNQPQHFGDGTRLSIL.

This clone has only one observation. V is TRBV6-8 and J is TRBJ2-7; 8 nucleotides align to TRBD1. From germline, CDR1 is MNHGY and CDR2 SAAAGT. This CDR3 comprises 14 residues. V dropped 6 bases and J dropped 2; count of bases not matched to a gene: 6. CDR3 bases: TGTGCCAGCAGCCCGACAGGGGCCGCCTACGAGCAGTACTTC. Translated, it gives CASSPTGAAYEQYF.

The chain combines TRBV5-1 with TRBJ1-2; 8 bases are shared with TRBD1. There are 15 residues in the CDR3. Trimming removed 0 bases from V and 3 bases from J; junction bases left unmatched: 4. CDR1 is SGHRS, CDR2 YFSETQ, per germline. CDR3 DNA: TGCGCCAGCAGCTTGGATGTCAGGGGGCACTATGGCTACACCTTC. It yields the protein CASSLDVRGHYGYTF.

J is TRBJ1-1 and V is TRBV28, with D perhaps matching TRBD1 (6 bases). Germline lookup yields CDR1 MDHEN and CDR2 SYDVKM. This CDR3 comprises 12 residues. Between the trimmed V and J ends, which lost 10 bases and 12 bases, there was a span of 21 bases. The CDR3 loop is CATLQGTSGTFF. In DNA, the CDR3 is TGTGCCACCCTCCAGGGGACCTCGGGAACTTTCTTT.

V and J are TRBV30 and TRBJ1-1; D unresolved. The germline V gene has CDR1 GTSNPN and CDR2 SVGIG (reference sequence). Trimming left V 4 bases short and J 7 bases short, with 10 bases between. This CDR3 region has 11 residues. CDR3 loop: CAWIGSDEAFF. The CDR3 DNA reads TGTGCCTGGATAGGGTCGGATGAAGCTTTCTTT.

The chain recombines TRBV10-3 with TRBJ1-2, with D perhaps TRBD1 (5 bases). Germline assignment: CDR1 ENHRY and CDR2 SYGVKD. The V end was cut by 2 bases, the J end by 7 bases, with 11 bases between. The CDR3 runs to 13 residues. The CDR3 sequence is CAISEDQGIGYTF. In nucleotides, the CDR3 is TGTGCCATCAGTGAGGATCAGGGAATTGGCTACACCTTC.

The chain uses TRBV9 and TRBJ2-1; no clear D gene. This CDR3 region has 13 residues. Germline CDR1 reads SGDLS; CDR2 reads YYNGEE. V lost 0 bases and J lost 10, with 11 bases in between. Here the CDR3 DNA reads TGTGCCAGCAGCGTAGAAGAGGCCCAGGAGCAGTTCTTC. Translation: CASSVEEAQEQFF.

The V and J genes are TRBV5-6 and TRBJ2-7; no clear D gene. The CDR3 runs 11 residues. CDR1 and CDR2 from the germline V gene are SGHDT and YYEEEE. Trimming took off 3 bases at V and 5 bases at J, with 6 bases between the two ends. This CDR3 is CASSSLNEQYF. The CDR3 DNA reads TGTGCCAGCAGCTCTCTAAACGAGCAGTACTTC.

The chain has TRBV10-1 and TRBJ1-1; 7 nucleotides agree with TRBD1. Trimming removed 5 bases from V and 2 bases from J; junction bases left unmatched: 5. This CDR3 comprises 14 residues. The germline V gene encodes CDR1 WNHNN and CDR2 SYGVQD (reference sequence). This CDR3 reads CASSPGTANTEAFF. The CDR3 nucleotides read TGCGCCAGCAGTCCCGGGACAGCAAACACTGAAGCTTTCTTT.

This clone has a handful of counts. The V call is TRBV6-5, the J call TRBJ2-7, with 9 bases that match TRBD1. This CDR3 comprises 13 residues. From germline, CDR1 is MNHEY and CDR2 SVGAGI. V dropped 10 bases and J dropped 9; count of bases not matched to a gene: 13. The CDR3 protein is CATMPGQGRGQYF. The CDR3 DNA reads as TGTGCCACCATGCCGGGACAGGGTCGGGGGCAGTACTTC.

The chain links TRBV28 to TRBJ2-7; no clear D. The germline V and J ends were trimmed by 2 bases and 4 bases, with 12 bases remaining between them. CDR1 is MDHEN, CDR2 SYDVKM, per germline. The CDR3 runs 14 residues. CDR3 bases: TGTGCCAGCAGTTTACTCCGGAGCTTATACGAGCAGTACTTC. This encodes CASSLLRSLYEQYF.

This sequence joins TRBV7-3 and TRBJ2-7; D is possibly TRBD1 or TRBD2 (6 bases each). Germline V gene sequence: CDR1 SGHTA, CDR2 FQGTGA. Trimming removed 2 bases from V and 4 bases from J, with 21 bases in between. This CDR3 spans 17 amino acids. Here the CDR3 reads CASSLLGGSEGGYEQYF. The CDR3 nucleotides read TGTGCCAGCAGCTTACTTGGTGGCTCGGAGGGGGGTTACGAGCAGTACTTC.

The chain employs TRBV6-4 and TRBJ2-3; D is unclear. Trimming removed 2 bases at V and 5 bases at J, with 5 bases between. This CDR3 has 12 residues. CDR1 and CDR2 (germline): MRHNA, SNTAGT. The CDR3 region is CASSDGRDTQYF. DNA of the CDR3: TGTGCCAGCAGTGACGGGCGAGATACGCAGTATTTT.

The sample holds a few counts of this clone. The genes are TRBV11-2 and TRBJ1-1, with 8 bases that match TRBD1. Germline assignment: CDR1 SGHAT and CDR2 FQNNGV. V trimming: 5 bases; J trimming: 5 bases; junction bases outside the gene matches: 7. The CDR3 loop spans 14 amino acids. CDR3 in amino acids: CASSHTGGVTEAFF. In nucleotides, the CDR3 is TGTGCCAGCAGCCACACAGGGGGAGTTACTGAAGCTTTCTTT.

This rearrangement joins TRBV6-1 to TRBJ2-3; TRBD2 agrees at 9 bases. Per germline, CDR1 MNHNS and CDR2 SASEGT. Trimming cost V 3 bases and J 0 bases; bases outside gene matches: 4. The CDR3 totals 16 residues. The CDR3 nucleotides are TGTGCCAGCAGTGAGCGGGGGGGCGTTAGCACAGATACGCAGTATTTT. Its protein product is CASSERGGVSTDTQYF.

The CDR3 reads CATSRDRGPSETQYF. CDR3 nucleotide sequence: TGTGCCACCAGCAGAGACCGAGGGCCCTCAGAGACCCAGTACTTC. The chain employs TRBV15 and TRBJ2-5, with D perhaps matching TRBD2 (5 bases). The V end lost 0 bases, the J end lost 4 bases, and 12 bases lay between the germline ends. The CDR3 contains 15 residues. Germline lookup yields CDR1 LNHNV and CDR2 YYDKDF (reference sequence). Based on the CDR3 plus reference TRBV15 and TRBJ2-5, the full variable domain is DAMVIQNPRYQVTQFGKPVTLSCSQTLNHNVMYWYQQKSSQAPKLLFHYYDKDFNNEADTPDNFQSRRPNTSFCFLDIRSPGLGDTAMYLCATSRDRGPSETQYFGPGTRLLVL.

The V call is TRBV5-6, the J call TRBJ2-5; 7 bases align to TRBD2. The J call may be in error: the DNA end matches TRBJ2-7 better. The CDR3 is 14 amino acids. Germline loops: CDR1 SGHDT, CDR2 YYEEEE. The CDR3 DNA is TGTGCCAGCAGCCTCTTAGGGACTATCTACGAGCAGTACTTC. Its protein product is CASSLLGTIYEQYF.

This clone was seen a few times. V gene TRBV28 combines with J gene TRBJ1-2; D gene uncertain. V lost 10 bases and J 3 bases, leaving 9 bases between the germline ends. The CDR3 consists of 11 residues. Germline CDR1 and CDR2: MDHEN and SYDVKM. The CDR3 reads CATRLHYGYTF. Here the CDR3 DNA reads TGTGCCACTCGACTTCACTATGGCTACACCTTC.

The rearrangement links TRBV7-7 to TRBJ2-1; the D is unclear. V dropped 0 bases and J dropped 6 bases, with 9 bases sitting between them. The CDR3 extends over 14 amino acids. CDR1 and CDR2 (germline): SSHAT, FNYEAQ (reference sequence). CDR3 protein: CASSLAPGSNEQFF. For the CDR3, the DNA is TGTGCCAGCAGCTTAGCCCCAGGATCCAATGAGCAGTTCTTC.

The V call is TRBV7-7, the J call TRBJ2-1; 7 positions agree with TRBD2. Germline CDR1 SSHAT, CDR2 FNYEAQ (reference sequence). This CDR3 region has 13 residues. Unmatched junction bases numbered 4, after V lost 1 base and J lost 10 bases. CDR3 DNA: TGTGCCAGCAGCTTAGTGGGAGGGGCCGAGCAGTTCTTC. It codes for CASSLVGGAEQFF.

The chain uses TRBV6-1 and TRBJ1-1, with D maybe TRBD1 (5 bases). V lost 6 bases to trimming and J lost 0 bases, with 14 bases between them. The CDR3 totals 15 residues. Germline CDR1 is MNHNS and CDR2 is SASEGT. This CDR3 is CASRLRDSLNTEAFF. Written as DNA, the CDR3 is TGTGCCAGCAGACTACGTGACAGTCTGAACACTGAAGCTTTCTTT.

This clone was detected only once. The same CDR3 is also encoded by other DNA sequences in this sample. The chain joins TRBV6-1 to TRBJ1-1; D remains unclear. Germline loops: CDR1 MNHNS, CDR2 SASEGT. Trimming took off 3 bases at V and 3 bases at J, with 8 bases between the two ends. This CDR3 spans 13 amino acids. In nucleotides, the CDR3 is TGTGCCAGCAGTGATGGTCCGTACACTGAAGCTTTCTTT. Protein sequence: CASSDGPYTEAFF.

The CDR3: CASSLLAPGQADTQYF. DNA of the CDR3: TGTGCCAGCAGCTTGTTGGCGCCAGGGCAGGCAGATACGCAGTATTTT. The chain is built from TRBV7-2 and TRBJ2-3; D may be TRBD1 (5 bases). The V and J ends lost 3 bases and 4 bases respectively, with 17 bases between them. Germline CDR1 is SGHTA and CDR2 is FQGNSA. This CDR3 is built from 16 residues.

V usage is TRBV7-3 and J usage is TRBJ2-1; D is perhaps TRBD1 (5 bases). CDR1 and CDR2 (germline): SGHTA, FQGTGA. V lost 5 bases and J 4 bases, leaving 18 bases between the germline ends. The CDR3 runs 16 residues. CDR3 bases: TGTGCCAGCAGCGCTCAGGGCGGCTCCTTATACAATGAGCAGTTCTTC. Amino acid sequence: CASSAQGGSLYNEQFF. The whole variable domain, filled in from reference TRBV7-3 and TRBJ2-1, reads GAGVSQTPSNKVTEKGKYVELRCDPISGHTALYWYRQSLGQGPEFLIYFQGTGAADDSGLPNDRFFAVRPEGSVSTLKIQRTERGDSAVYLCASSAQGGSLYNEQFFGPGTRLTVL.

The V gene is TRBV5-1, the J gene TRBJ2-5; D remains unclear. V lost 5 bases to trimming and J lost 5 bases, with 10 bases between them. The V gene's germline CDR1 is SGHRS and CDR2 YFSETQ. This CDR3 has 12 residues. The CDR3 bases are TGCGCCAGCAGTCAGCTGGGGGAGACCCAGTACTTC. Residues: CASSQLGETQYF.

CDR3 coding DNA: TGCGCCAGCAGCCTGACAGAGAAGAACACCGGGGAGCTGTTTTTT. It is translated as CASSLTEKNTGELFF. The chain joins TRBV5-1 to TRBJ2-2; a weak D match, TRBD1 (5 bases). Germline CDR1 SGHRS, CDR2 YFSETQ. The CDR3 has 15 residues. V was cut by 4 bases and J by 1 base, with 11 bases left in between. Filled out from reference TRBV5-1 and TRBJ2-2, the complete variable domain reads KAGVTQTPRYLIKTRGQQVTLSCSPISGHRSVSWYQQTPGQGLQFLFEYFSETQRNKGNFPGRFSGRQFSNSRSEMNVSTLELGDSALYLCASSLTEKNTGELFFGEGSRLTVL.